This T cell receptor beta chain was found in a study of blood T cell repertoires in COVID-19. Study as a whole: The United States, Italy and Spain were the sources of the acute and convalescent COVID-19 samples. Sample material is recorded as cDNA or gDNA derived from T cells, B-cell-depleted T cells, or PBMCs.

The CDR3 is 13 amino acids. Germline CDR1 is SQVTM and CDR2 is ANQGSEA. V lost 8 bases to trimming and J lost 3 bases, with 16 bases between them. Source study methods: Cell counts per sample came from amplifying reference gene primers. Data came from immunoSEQ multiplex PCR; TCRdb stores just in-frame clones and leaves some out. V and J calls and clone size are given by that table; D and trimming were obtained from the DNA. The sample consists of some 140,000 clones, approximately 89% of them appearing once. The chain couples TRBV29-1 to TRBJ2-5, with D tentatively TRBD2 (6 bases). The sequence came from a human donor in a cohort sampled during active COVID-19. The sequencing input was peripheral blood. CDR3 sequence: CSTTGLHEETQYF. CDR3 nucleotide sequence: TGCAGCACGACGGGACTGCATGAAGAGACCCAGTACTTC.